A selection of T cell receptor beta chains follows, all from one sample in a study of identical twins. Using its own MiXCR run on the 5' RACE reads, TCRdb lists one record per CDR3 protein. This sample carries 420,000 or so distinct CDR3 sequences, around a sixth of them seen once, and the ten largest clones take roughly 12%. Sample: naive T cells sorted from blood. These receptors all come from a man aged 45-65 years in good health. Each CDR3 is given with its conserved first and last residue. Each record gives: V gene, D gene, J gene, clone size, CDR3 protein, CDR3 DNA. A D gene is named only where the DNA matches it firmly. For some rows the clone size is stated as once, few or many, or as a class when expanded; others skip it.

>TRBV27|NA|TRBJ1-2|many
CASSLYPGANYGYTF
TGTGCCAGCAGTTTATATCCAGGGGCTAACTATGGCTACACCTTC
>TRBV7-3|TRBD2|TRBJ2-1|NA
CASSSPGLGINEQFF
TGTGCCAGCAGCTCTCCGGGACTAGGAATCAATGAGCAGTTCTTC
>TRBV4-3|NA|TRBJ1-1|NA
CASSPQRAGLNTEAFF
TGCGCCAGCAGCCCCCAACGGGCAGGGTTGAACACTGAAGCTTTCTTT
>TRBV29-1|TRBD2|TRBJ2-5|NA
CSVASGGSQETQYF
TGCAGCGTTGCTAGCGGGGGGAGTCAAGAGACCCAGTACTTC
>TRBV19|NA|TRBJ2-1|few
CASSPGIYNEQFF
TGTGCCAGTAGTCCAGGGATCTACAATGAGCAGTTCTTC
>TRBV20-1|TRBD2|TRBJ2-3|NA
CSARDEYRSGRALDTQYF
TGCAGTGCTAGAGATGAATATCGAAGCGGGAGGGCCTTGGATACGCAGTATTTT
>TRBV28|TRBD1|TRBJ2-7|many
CASSLWGQGTREQYF
TGTGCCAGCAGTTTATGGGGACAGGGGACTCGGGAGCAGTACTTC
>TRBV2|NA|TRBJ1-2|NA
CASSGGRSGGYTF
TGTGCCAGCAGTGGGGGACGGAGTGGGGGCTACACCTTC
>TRBV28|NA|TRBJ2-7|few
CASSSSGRGSYEQYF
TGTGCCAGCAGTTCTTCAGGCAGGGGATCCTACGAGCAGTACTTC
>TRBV10-3|NA|TRBJ2-3|many
CAISESNGDTQYF
TGTGCCATCAGTGAGTCGAACGGAGATACGCAGTATTTT
>TRBV9|TRBD2|TRBJ2-1|many
CASSFPGLAGGRASYNEQFF
TGTGCCAGCAGCTTTCCGGGACTAGCGGGGGGAAGGGCTTCCTACAATGAGCAGTTCTTC